This TCR beta chain comes out of a study of T-cell reconstitution after alpha-beta-depleted transplantation in children. Germline assignment: CDR1 SNHLY and CDR2 FYNNEI. V gave up 4 bases and J gave up 6 bases, with 16 bases separating them. CDR3 length: 14 residues. Unique molecular identifiers were incorporated into the prepared TCRbeta library. One entry per CDR3 protein results from TCRdb running MiXCR on the PCR reads. The table has 80,000 to 95,000 distinct CDR3 sequences, more than 7% seen once; the top ten hold 6.9%. This clonotype was recorded at least ten times. Sequenced here: PBMCs from the stem cell graft donor, sampled from the stem cell graft. This TCR derives from a human donor who donated a stem cell graft to a child with congenital amegakaryocytic thrombocytopenia. The chain joins TRBV2 to TRBJ2-7; D is undetermined. The CDR3 coding sequence is TGTGCCAGCAGTGGTGGTGCGGTCTCAGGCGAGCAGTACTTC. Translating it yields CASSGGAVSGEQYF.